In its sample, the clone carrying this T cell receptor beta chain was seen many times. Extraction of PBMCs used roughly 9.3 ml of fresh peripheral blood. This record comes from a study of T cells in Graves' hyperthyroidism and ophthalmopathy. RNA transcripts served as the template for amplifying TCR beta CDR3 regions. An initial round of RT-PCR targeting the TCR CDR3 relied on the HTBI primer set. TCRdb independently ran MiXCR on the multiplex PCR reads; one entry per CDR3 protein. The data contain around 520,000 distinct CDR3 sequences, around 22% of them singletons. CDR1 MDHEN and CDR2 SYDVKM come from the germline V gene. V lost 4 bases to trimming and J lost 8 bases, with 14 bases between them. This CDR3 is built from 13 residues.

The rearrangement joins TRBV28 to TRBJ1-2; TRBD1 is a possible D gene (6 bases). Sequencing input: blood. The clonotype originates from a woman in her twenties or thirties with Graves' ophthalmopathy. CDR3 residues: CASSSLGGPGYTF. The CDR3 coding sequence is TGTGCCAGCAGTTCGCTCGGGGGCCCCGGCTACACCTTC.